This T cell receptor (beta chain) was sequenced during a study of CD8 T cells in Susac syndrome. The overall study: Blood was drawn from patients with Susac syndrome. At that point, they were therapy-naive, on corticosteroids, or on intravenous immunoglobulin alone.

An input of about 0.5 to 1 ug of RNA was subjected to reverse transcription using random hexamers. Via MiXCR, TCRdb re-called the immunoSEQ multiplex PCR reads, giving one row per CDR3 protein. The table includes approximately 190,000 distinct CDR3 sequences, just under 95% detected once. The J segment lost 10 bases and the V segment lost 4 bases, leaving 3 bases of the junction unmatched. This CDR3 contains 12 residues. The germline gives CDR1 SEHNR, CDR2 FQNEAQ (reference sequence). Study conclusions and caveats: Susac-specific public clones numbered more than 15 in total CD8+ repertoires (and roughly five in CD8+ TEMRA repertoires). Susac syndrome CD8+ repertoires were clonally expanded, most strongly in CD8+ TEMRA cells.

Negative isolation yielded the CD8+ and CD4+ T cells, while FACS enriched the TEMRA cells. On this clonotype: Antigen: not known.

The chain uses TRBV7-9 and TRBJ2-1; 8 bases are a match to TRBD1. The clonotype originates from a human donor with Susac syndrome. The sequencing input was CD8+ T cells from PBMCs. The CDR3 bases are TGTGCCAGCAGCTACAGGGGGAACGAGCAGTTCTTC. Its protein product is CASSYRGNEQFF.